This TCR beta chain was sequenced during a study of OX40 agonist ivuxolimab in advanced cancers. Study background: Mean age around 60 years, range about 23 to 79; approximately 83% male. Findings of the study overall: In a subset of nonresponders, normalized T-cell clonal expansion was also low.

Comment on this clone: The target antigen is unknown.

In germline, CDR1 is LNHNV, CDR2 YYDKDF (reference sequence). This CDR3 contains 12 residues. Trimming removed 4 bases at V and 5 bases at J, with 7 bases between. Here immunoSEQ multiplex PCR was the method, and the copy in TCRdb shows in-frame clones only, minus some. The sample consists of roughly 56,000 clones, about 86% of them appearing once. The clonotype originates from an adult with an advanced solid tumor such as melanoma, head and neck, liver or kidney cancer. This sample comprised CD4+ or CD8+ T cells sorted from blood, obtained in a trial of the OX40 agonist ivuxolimab. This chain links TRBV15 with TRBJ2-3; no reliable D call. CDR3: CATSTRGDTQYF. The CDR3 nucleotides are TGTGCCACCAGCACACGAGGAGATACGCAGTATTTT.